One TCR beta chain is described in this entry. Its antigen is unknown. Qualities for individual bases were not recorded, and no much larger clone is one base off. The CDR3 runs 17 amino acids, cysteine and phenylalanine included. Only the CDR3 region is kept as DNA, spanning 51 bases read in frame from base 1. V ends up 0 bases short and J 7 bases short, with an unmatched junction base count of 10. For CDR1 and CDR2, the germline V gene lists MNHEY and SVGEGT. This record belongs to a study of regulatory T cells in long-lasting Graves disease (dated by TCRdb to the early 2020s). Background for the entire study: Persistent Graves' disease was defined as persistently positive TSH receptor autoantibodies together with antithyroid drug treatment for over 5 years. The study took place in China and was registered as a clinical trial. On average, persistent Graves' disease patients in the clinical cohort had been on antithyroid drugs for approximately ten years. Peripheral blood TCR sequencing and RNA sequencing compared persistent Graves' disease patients with newly diagnosed Graves' disease patients. A total of roughly 35 samples underwent TCR sequencing: some 13 from persistent and around 20 from newly diagnosed Graves' disease patients. What the research found in general, with its limitations: More public clonotypes were shared among persistent patients (under 3,000) than among newly diagnosed patients (approximately 1,000). Sequencing and analysis were limited to the TCR beta chain. Compared with newly diagnosed patients, patients with persistent Graves' disease had lower TCR Shannon entropy and fewer highly expanded clones, which suggests clonal expansion. The authors acknowledged the small sample size as a limitation that may reduce accuracy. TRBV28, TRBJ1-2 and TRBJ2-5 were preferentially used in persistent disease, while TRBV20-1 and TRBJ2-1 were favored in newly diagnosed disease. Because the primary lesion, thyroid tissue, could not be accessed, the study looked at peripheral blood alone.

Receptors were amplified or captured by multiplex PCR. The run used an Illumina HiSeq 4000. iRepertoire HTBI primers and Arm-PCR amplification of CDR3 regions were used to construct TCR beta libraries. PCR products were gel purified before sequencing. In the authors' own workflow: A total of 60 to 80 TRBV and 14 TRBJ segments were identified across samples and were used for gene usage analysis of CDR3 amino acid clonotypes. COPE and FqMerger were used to merge filtered high-quality paired reads into contigs. BLAST was used to align contigs to IMGT TRBV, TRBD and TRBJ reference genes, with CDR3 defined following IMGT. Clonotypes above 0.1% frequency were classified as highly expanded clones. Repertoire diversity was measured by Shannon entropy, and V-J evenness by the Gini coefficient. Clonotypes shared by more than one individual were considered public. TCRdb reanalyzed the raw reads on its own, using fastp at Q25 for trimming and MiXCR for clone calling, and kept in-frame beta chains. Rows merge per CDR3 protein into single entries with the most common DNA and genes. In this record, the V and J calls reflect TCRdb's handling and not the investigators' own analysis. Within this sample are about 340,000 distinct CDR3 sequences, with around 20% of them counted one time only. The top ten clones comprise less than 30% of the sample.

The time point label of this sample denotes: persistent/refractory GD, antithyroid drugs over 5 years with positive TRAb. For both TCR sequencing and RNA sequencing, RNA was extracted from PBMCs using TRIzol. The diagnosis of Graves' disease was made according to American Thyroid Association guidelines. The patients came from an endocrinology department in Xi'an, China. Each patient gave around 9 milliliters of peripheral blood, collected in an EDTA anticoagulant tube. Ficoll Paque Plus density gradient separation was used to isolate PBMCs, and no further T cell sorting was done. RNA quality was checked with an Agilent 2100 Bioanalyzer and agarose gel, and concentration with a NanoDrop 2000.

The chain couples TRBV6-2 or TRBV6-3 to TRBJ1-5; TRBD1 lines up with 9 middle nucleotides. The receptor was isolated from a female donor with Graves disease. The source material was peripheral blood mononuclear cells (PBMCs), sampled when the disease was refractory, from a patient treated with antithyroid drugs. CDR3 region: CASSYSFVGTGPQPQHF. The nucleotide sequence is TGTGCCAGCAGTTACTCCTTTGTCGGGACAGGGCCCCAGCCCCAGCATTTT.